These T cell receptor beta chains were read from a single sample in a study of cytomegalovirus exposure and HLA in healthy donors. TCRdb keeps only in-frame clones here, not all; method: immunoSEQ multiplex PCR. The sample lists over 95,000 clones, 70% to 80% seen once, with around 10% in the top ten. Sequenced: PBMCs. Source of these receptors: a woman aged 40 to 50 in good health and CMV-seropositive. CDR3s include the opening cysteine and the closing phenylalanine or tryptophan. Fields, in order: D gene, V gene, clone size, J gene, CDR3 protein, CDR3 DNA. A D gene is named only where the DNA matches it firmly. For some rows the clone size is stated as once, few or many, or as a class when expanded; others skip it.

NA	TRBV27	NA	TRBJ2-6	CASRAYIGGRSGANVLTF	TGTGCCAGCAGAGCTTACATTGGAGGTCGCTCTGGGGCCAACGTCCTGACTTTC
TRBD2	TRBV9	NA	TRBJ2-3	CASRGGGGADTQYF	TGTGCCAGCAGGGGCGGCGGGGGGGCAGATACGCAGTATTTT
NA	TRBV6-5	NA	TRBJ1-2	CASSTPGSKRDTF	TGTGCCAGCAGTACCCCCGGATCTAAACGGGACACCTTC
TRBD1	TRBV30	NA	TRBJ1-2	CAWRDRGSNYGYTF	TGTGCCTGGAGGGACAGGGGCTCCAACTATGGCTACACCTTC
NA	TRBV18	NA	TRBJ2-2	CASSPGNTGAGELFF	TGTGCCAGCTCACCAGGGAACACAGGAGCCGGGGAGCTGTTTTTT
NA	TRBV4-2	NA	TRBJ2-2	CASSQASLTGELFF	TGTGCCAGCAGCCAAGCTAGCCTCACCGGGGAGCTGTTTTTT
NA	TRBV5-1	NA	TRBJ1-2	CASSPRLTGLKTYGYTF	TGCGCCAGCAGCCCCCGTCTGACAGGTCTAAAGACCTATGGCTACACCTTC
TRBD1	TRBV6-5	NA	TRBJ1-6	CASSPDRGNSPLHF	TGTGCCAGCAGTCCCGACAGGGGGAATTCACCCCTCCACTTT
TRBD1	TRBV6-5	NA	TRBJ2-4	CASSRWDREVHIQYF	TGTGCCAGCAGCCGATGGGACAGAGAGGTACACATTCAGTACTTC
TRBD1	TRBV5-4	NA	TRBJ2-5	CASSGGQGETQYF	TGTGCCAGCAGCGGTGGACAGGGAGAGACCCAGTACTTC
NA	TRBV7-9	NA	TRBJ1-4	CASSLAGPSQKLFF	TGTGCCAGCAGCTTAGCGGGGCCATCGCAAAAACTGTTTTTT
NA	TRBV7-9	few	TRBJ1-1	CASSSRGRNTEAFF	TGTGCCAGCAGCTCGCGGGGTCGAAACACTGAAGCTTTCTTT
NA	TRBV30	NA	TRBJ1-3	CAWSWGPGNTIYF	TGTGCCTGGAGTTGGGGGCCTGGAAACACCATATATTTT
TRBD1	TRBV5-1	NA	TRBJ2-1	CASSLGDRAYNEQFF	TGCGCCAGCAGCTTGGGGGACAGGGCCTACAATGAGCAGTTCTTC
TRBD2	TRBV5-4	NA	TRBJ2-3	CASSLRLAGNTDTQYF	TGTGCCAGCAGCTTACGTCTAGCGGGGAACACAGATACGCAGTATTTT
NA	TRBV4-1	few	TRBJ1-2	CASSPEQWLGNYGYTF	TGCGCCAGCAGCCCTGAACAGTGGCTGGGCAACTATGGCTACACCTTC
NA	TRBV11-2	NA	TRBJ1-2	CASSSGPYGYTF	TGTGCCAGCAGCTCAGGTCCCTATGGCTACACCTTC
NA	TRBV2	NA	TRBJ2-1	CASSEGGGASYNEQFF	TGTGCCAGCAGTGAGGGGGGGGGCGCGTCCTACAATGAGCAGTTCTTC
NA	TRBV6-5	NA	TRBJ2-3	CASSYTIGVGQDTQYF	TGTGCCAGCAGTTACACTATCGGGGTCGGTCAAGATACGCAGTATTTT
NA	TRBV1	NA	TRBJ2-7	CTSSQDGGDSYEQYF	TGCACCAGCAGCCAAGACGGCGGGGACTCCTACGAGCAGTACTTC
TRBD1	TRBV6-1	NA	TRBJ1-6	CASSAWTGMNSPLHF	TGTGCCAGCAGTGCATGGACAGGGATGAATTCACCCCTCCACTTT
NA	TRBV30	few	TRBJ2-5	CAWSFRETQYF	TGTGCCTGGAGTTTTAGAGAGACCCAGTACTTC
TRBD2	TRBV30	NA	TRBJ2-1	CAWSWRGGGNEQFF	TGTGCCTGGAGCTGGCGCGGGGGGGGCAATGAGCAGTTCTTC
NA	TRBV5-6	NA	TRBJ2-1	CASSHNPGINNEQFF	TGTGCCAGCAGCCACAACCCAGGGATAAACAATGAGCAGTTCTTC
NA	TRBV7-9	NA	TRBJ2-3	CASSLAGQGRTDTQYF	TGTGCCAGCAGCTTAGCTGGCCAGGGGCGTACAGATACGCAGTATTTT